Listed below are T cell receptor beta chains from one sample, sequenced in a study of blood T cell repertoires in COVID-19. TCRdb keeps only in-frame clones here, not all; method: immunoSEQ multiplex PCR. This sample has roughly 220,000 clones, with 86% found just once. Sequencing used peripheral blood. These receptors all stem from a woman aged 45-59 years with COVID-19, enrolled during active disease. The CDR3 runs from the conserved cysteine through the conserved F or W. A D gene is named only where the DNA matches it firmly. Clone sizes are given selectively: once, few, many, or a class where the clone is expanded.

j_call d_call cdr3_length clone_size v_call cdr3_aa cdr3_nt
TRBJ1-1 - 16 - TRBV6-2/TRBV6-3 CASSYSPGLPLPEAFF TGTGCCAGCAGTTACTCGCCCGGACTCCCACTACCGGAAGCTTTCTTT
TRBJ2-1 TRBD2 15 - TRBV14 CASSQDVYGGDEQFF TGTGCCAGCAGCCAAGATGTCTACGGGGGGGATGAGCAGTTCTTC
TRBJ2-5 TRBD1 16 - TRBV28 CASSPGTGGPAETQYF TGTGCCAGCAGTCCCGGGACAGGGGGCCCCGCGGAGACCCAGTACTTC
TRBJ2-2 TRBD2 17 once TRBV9 CASSIDSGGYYTGELFF TGTGCCAGCAGCATTGATAGCGGGGGGTATTACACCGGGGAGCTGTTTTTT
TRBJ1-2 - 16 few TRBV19 CASTISIPGQIYGYTF TGTGCCAGTACTATATCAATCCCGGGACAAATCTATGGCTACACCTTC
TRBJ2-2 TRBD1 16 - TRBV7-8 CASSGRDRVNTGELFF TGTGCCAGCAGCGGCCGGGACAGGGTGAACACCGGGGAGCTGTTTTTT
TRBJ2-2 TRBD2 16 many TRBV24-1 CATSRGGASNAGELFF TGTGCCACCAGTCGGGGAGGGGCCTCTAATGCCGGGGAGCTGTTTTTT
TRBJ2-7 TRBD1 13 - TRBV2 CASSYRGRDEQYF TGTGCCAGCAGTTACAGGGGGCGGGACGAGCAGTACTTC
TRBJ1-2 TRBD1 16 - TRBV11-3 CASSLGPGDSGGGYTF TGTGCCAGCAGCTTAGGACCGGGGGACAGCGGAGGGGGCTACACCTTC
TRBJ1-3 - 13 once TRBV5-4 CASSLDGGNTIYF TGTGCCAGCAGCTTGGACGGGGGGAACACCATATATTTT
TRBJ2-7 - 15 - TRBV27 CASSLSPITGFDLYF TGTGCCAGCAGTTTATCTCCTATTACAGGTTTCGATCTGTACTTC
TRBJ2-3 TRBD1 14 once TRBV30 CAWRRTGATDTQYF TGTGCCTGGAGACGGACAGGGGCAACAGATACGCAGTATTTT
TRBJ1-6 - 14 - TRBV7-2 CASSLRRTTSPLHF TGTGCCAGCAGCTTACGCAGGACTACTTCACCCCTCCACTTT
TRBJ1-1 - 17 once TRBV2 CAINKKWAGRSDTEAFF TGTGCCATCAACAAAAAGTGGGCAGGGCGGTCAGACACTGAAGCTTTCTTT
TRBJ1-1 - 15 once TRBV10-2 CASSESIGDSSEAFF TGCGCCAGCAGTGAGTCGATAGGGGATAGTTCGGAAGCTTTCTTT
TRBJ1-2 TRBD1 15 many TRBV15 CATSRERGGSYGYTF TGTGCCACCAGCAGAGAAAGAGGGGGCAGCTATGGCTACACCTTC
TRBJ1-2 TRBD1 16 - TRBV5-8 CASSLRPGGRGYGYTF TGTGCCAGCAGCTTGAGACCAGGGGGCAGGGGCTATGGCTACACCTTC
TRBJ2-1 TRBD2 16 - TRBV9 CASSVGQGLVSHEQFF TGTGCCAGCAGCGTAGGTCAGGGACTAGTAAGTCATGAGCAGTTCTTC
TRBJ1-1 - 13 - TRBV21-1 CASNSSTGAEAFF TGTGCCAGCAACAGCAGCACAGGGGCTGAAGCTTTCTTT
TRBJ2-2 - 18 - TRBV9 CASSVDIYGGLNTGELFF TGTGCCAGCAGCGTAGACATTTATGGCGGTCTGAACACCGGGGAGCTGTTTTTT
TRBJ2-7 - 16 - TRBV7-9 CASSLARGMISYEQYF TGTGCCAGCAGCTTAGCACGAGGAATGATCTCCTACGAGCAGTACTTC
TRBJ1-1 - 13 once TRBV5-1 CASSLAPGTEAFF TGCGCCAGCAGCTTGGCCCCAGGCACTGAAGCTTTCTTT
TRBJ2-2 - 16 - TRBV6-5 CASSYIGGANTGELFF TGTGCCAGCAGTTACATTGGCGGAGCGAACACCGGGGAGCTGTTTTTT
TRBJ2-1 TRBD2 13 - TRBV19 CSAGLAGGDEQFF TGTTCCGCCGGACTAGCGGGGGGTGATGAGCAGTTCTTC
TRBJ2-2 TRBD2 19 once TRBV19 CASRQGPTSGGVPTGELFF TGTGCCAGTAGGCAAGGGCCGACTAGCGGGGGGGTCCCTACCGGGGAGCTGTTTTTT
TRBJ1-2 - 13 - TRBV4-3 CASSQDRQDGYTF TGCGCCAGCAGCCAAGATAGGCAGGATGGCTACACCTTC
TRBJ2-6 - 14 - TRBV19 CASSSTDLNGGLTF TGTGCCAGTAGTTCGACGGACCTAAACGGGGGCCTGACTTTC
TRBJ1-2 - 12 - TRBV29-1 CSVVTGLYGYTF TGCAGCGTAGTGACAGGCCTCTATGGCTACACCTTC
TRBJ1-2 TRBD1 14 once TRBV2 CASSGDRISYGYTF TGTGCCAGCAGTGGGGACAGGATCTCCTATGGCTACACCTTC
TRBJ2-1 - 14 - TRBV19 CASRPYRAGNEQFF TGTGCCAGTAGACCCTACAGGGCCGGGAATGAGCAGTTCTTC
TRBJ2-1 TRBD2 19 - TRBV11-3 CASSRRLAGGPSSYNEQFF TGTGCCAGCAGCCGCAGACTAGCGGGGGGCCCGAGCTCCTACAATGAGCAGTTCTTC
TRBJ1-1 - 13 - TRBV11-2 CASSGTPNTEAFF TGTGCCAGCAGCGGGACTCCGAACACTGAAGCTTTCTTT
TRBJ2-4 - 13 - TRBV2 CASRGMGGNIQYF TGTGCCAGCAGGGGGATGGGGGGAAACATTCAGTACTTC
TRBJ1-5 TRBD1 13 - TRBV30 CASAGGTDQPQHF TGTGCCTCTGCTGGGGGGACAGATCAGCCCCAGCATTTT
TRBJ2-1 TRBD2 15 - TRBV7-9 CASSLVRRGGNEQFF TGTGCCAGCAGCTTAGTACGGCGGGGGGGCAATGAGCAGTTCTTC
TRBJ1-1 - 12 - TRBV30 CAGYRANTEAFF TGTGCCGGGTACAGGGCGAACACTGAAGCTTTCTTT
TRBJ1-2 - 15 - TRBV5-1 CATRPGRGFLDGYTF TGCGCCACACGTCCAGGGAGGGGATTTTTGGATGGCTACACCTTC
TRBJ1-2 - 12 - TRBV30 CAWATDLYGYTF TGTGCCTGGGCGACAGACCTCTATGGCTACACCTTC
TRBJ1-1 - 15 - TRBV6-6 CASSYREGVNTEAFF TGTGCCAGCAGTTACCGAGAAGGGGTGAACACTGAAGCTTTCTTT
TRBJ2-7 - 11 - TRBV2 CASSFLYEQYF TGTGCCAGCAGTTTCCTCTACGAGCAGTACTTC
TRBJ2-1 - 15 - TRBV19 CASSAFHQGNNEQFF TGTGCCAGTAGCGCCTTCCACCAGGGGAACAATGAGCAGTTCTTC
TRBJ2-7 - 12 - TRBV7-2 CASSLQGYEQYF TGTGCCAGCAGCTTACAGGGTTACGAGCAGTACTTC
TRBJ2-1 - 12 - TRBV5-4 CASSLVNNEQFF TGTGCCAGCAGCTTGGTCAACAATGAGCAGTTCTTC
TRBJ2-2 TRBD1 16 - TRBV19 CASSIRTGVITGELFF TGTGCCAGTAGTATAAGGACAGGGGTTATCACCGGGGAGCTGTTTTTT
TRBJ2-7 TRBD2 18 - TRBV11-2 CASSGITSGGAISYEQYF TGTGCCAGCAGCGGCATTACTAGCGGGGGGGCAATCTCCTACGAGCAGTACTTC
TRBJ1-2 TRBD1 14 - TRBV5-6 CASSLAQGVYGYTF TGTGCCAGCAGCTTGGCCCAGGGGGTCTATGGCTACACCTTC